The rows below give T cell receptor beta chains drawn from one sample of a study of T cell repertoires in cytomegalovirus infection. These TCRs are of unknown antigen specificity. In TCRdb, the reads were re-called with MiXCR into one record per CDR3 protein. The sample lists approximately 300,000 distinct CDR3 sequences; 25% were seen once. Material: cultured PBMCs, obtained from culture after CMV antigen stimulation. The receptor source for this set is a human donor in good health (CMV status not recorded). Some clones in this sample may be carry-over from other donors' samples. The CDR3 runs from the conserved cysteine through the conserved F or W. Each record gives: J gene, clone size, V gene, D gene, CDR3 protein, CDR3 DNA. A D gene is named only where the DNA matches it firmly. Expanded clones are given a class, and other clones once, few, many or no size at all.

>TRBJ1-6|.|TRBV28|TRBD1
CASSQYRDSVYNSPLHF
TGTGCCAGCAGCCAATACCGGGACAGCGTCTATAATTCACCCCTCCACTTT
>TRBJ2-5|few|TRBV7-6|.
CASDLGETQYF
TGTGCCAGCGACCTCGGTGAGACCCAGTACTTC
>TRBJ2-7|many|TRBV20-1|TRBD1
CSARKGATGGEQYF
TGCAGTGCTAGGAAGGGGGCTACAGGGGGCGAGCAGTACTTC
>TRBJ2-1|.|TRBV27|TRBD1
CASSDWDRGGNEQFF
TGTGCCAGCAGTGATTGGGACAGGGGAGGCAATGAGCAGTTCTTC
>TRBJ2-7|.|TRBV19|TRBD1
CASSPGTGAYEQYF
TGTGCCAGTAGTCCGGGGACAGGAGCCTACGAGCAGTACTTC
>TRBJ1-4|few|TRBV19|.
CASSIERHRDAPEKLFF
TGTGCCAGTAGTATAGAGCGACACCGGGACGCGCCCGAAAAACTGTTTTTT
>TRBJ2-4|few|TRBV6-1|.
CASSSRSPGVIYF
TGTGCCAGCAGTTCGAGATCTCCTGGGGTAATCTACTTC
>TRBJ1-5|.|TRBV2|.
CASIQDRTGQPQHF
TGTGCCAGCATTCAAGACAGGACCGGTCAGCCCCAGCATTTT
>TRBJ2-7|few|TRBV19|TRBD1
CASSAQGYGYEQYF
TGTGCCAGTAGTGCACAGGGGTACGGCTACGAGCAGTACTTC
>TRBJ1-2|few|TRBV18|TRBD1
CASSPDRGNGYTF
TGTGCCAGCTCACCGGACAGGGGGAATGGCTACACCTTC
>TRBJ2-1|few|TRBV10-3|.
CAISESTGQYNEQFF
TGTGCCATCAGTGAGTCTACGGGACAATACAATGAGCAGTTCTTC
>TRBJ2-5|few|TRBV24-1|.
CATSDSTIQETQYF
TGTGCCACCAGTGACAGCACCATCCAAGAGACCCAGTACTTC
>TRBJ2-7|.|TRBV6-1|TRBD2
CASSEVLAGSLYEQYF
TGTGCCAGCAGTGAAGTACTAGCGGGGAGTCTCTACGAGCAGTACTTC
>TRBJ2-1|.|TRBV10-2|.
CASRLVGEQFF
TGCGCCAGCAGACTAGTGGGTGAGCAGTTCTTC
>TRBJ2-5|.|TRBV9|TRBD2
CASSQKGLEETQYF
TGTGCCAGCAGCCAAAAGGGACTAGAAGAGACCCAGTACTTC
>TRBJ2-3|.|TRBV12-3/TRBV12-4|TRBD1
CASSEAGGVGTQYF
TGTGCCAGCAGTGAGGCAGGGGGAGTAGGTACGCAGTATTTT
>TRBJ1-5|.|TRBV27|.
CASSLYGGYGHSNQPQHF
TGTGCCAGCAGTTTATACGGGGGGTATGGTCATAGCAATCAGCCCCAGCATTTT
>TRBJ2-1|few|TRBV6-2/TRBV6-3|.
CASSLPGLREQFF
TGTGCCAGCAGTCTGCCGGGACTCCGGGAGCAGTTCTTC
>TRBJ2-1|.|TRBV6-5|.
CASRRHGLDEQFF
TGTGCCAGCAGGAGGCACGGCTTGGATGAGCAGTTCTTC
>TRBJ2-5|once|TRBV12-3/TRBV12-4|.
CASSPHGGPETQYF
TGTGCCAGCAGTCCCCATGGGGGGCCGGAGACCCAGTACTTC
>TRBJ2-5|.|TRBV19|.
CASSMRGYGETQYF
TGTGCCAGTAGTATGCGAGGGTATGGAGAGACCCAGTACTTC
>TRBJ1-2|.|TRBV7-9|TRBD1
CASSPLPLGTVNYGYTF
TGTGCCAGCAGCCCACTCCCTTTAGGGACAGTAAACTATGGCTACACCTTC
>TRBJ2-1|many|TRBV25-1|TRBD1
CASSDRGRTGAREQFF
TGTGCCAGCAGTGATAGGGGGAGGACAGGGGCCCGCGAGCAGTTCTTC
>TRBJ1-6|few|TRBV7-9|TRBD1
CASSWTGELGSPLHF
TGTGCCAGCAGCTGGACAGGGGAACTAGGTTCACCCCTCCACTTT
>TRBJ2-1|few|TRBV6-4|.
CASSDNEQFF
TGTGCCAGCAGTGATAATGAGCAGTTCTTC
>TRBJ1-6|.|TRBV27|.
CASSSGSGSYNSPLHF
TGTGCCAGCAGTTCTGGGTCCGGCTCCTATAATTCACCCCTCCACTTT
>TRBJ2-3|few|TRBV7-2|TRBD2
CASGLAGGGTDTQYF
TGTGCCAGCGGCCTAGCGGGAGGGGGCACAGATACGCAGTATTTT
>TRBJ1-1|.|TRBV11-2|.
CASSSGSGNTEAFF
TGTGCCAGCAGCTCGGGGAGTGGGAACACTGAAGCTTTCTTT
>TRBJ2-5|many|TRBV27|TRBD2
CASSLFGLAGGPETQYF
TGTGCCAGCAGTCTATTCGGGCTAGCGGGAGGGCCAGAGACCCAGTACTTC
>TRBJ2-5|.|TRBV28|TRBD2
CASSLLVAGVEETQYF
TGTGCCAGCAGCCTGTTGGTAGCGGGAGTCGAGGAGACCCAGTACTTC
>TRBJ2-3|once|TRBV27|.
CASKSTSGLPADTQYF
TGTGCCAGTAAATCTACGTCGGGGCTCCCCGCAGATACGCAGTATTTT
>TRBJ2-7|.|TRBV6-8|.
CASSYRGKGEQYF
TGTGCCAGCAGTTACAGGGGGAAGGGCGAGCAGTACTTC
>TRBJ1-2|.|TRBV5-3|TRBD1
CASSLVTGPYGYTF
TGTGCCAGCAGCTTGGTGACAGGGCCCTATGGCTACACCTTC
>TRBJ2-1|.|TRBV5-1|TRBD1
CASSHNRGEQFF
TGCGCCAGCAGCCATAACAGGGGAGAGCAGTTCTTC
>TRBJ2-2|.|TRBV28|.
CASFPYSGKNTGELFF
TGTGCCAGCTTCCCCTATTCTGGGAAGAACACCGGGGAGCTGTTTTTT
>TRBJ1-1|.|TRBV7-9|.
CASNIAGPPASTEAFF
TGTGCCAGCAACATCGCCGGGCCCCCCGCGAGCACTGAAGCTTTCTTT
>TRBJ2-5|many|TRBV5-1|.
CASMRVAGYQETQYF
TGCGCCAGCATGAGGGTAGCCGGGTACCAAGAGACCCAGTACTTC
>TRBJ1-6|.|TRBV25-1|.
CASSGGTPGAPLHF
TGTGCCAGCAGTGGCGGGACCCCTGGGGCACCCCTCCACTTT
>TRBJ2-5|.|TRBV7-2|.
CASSRLLETQYF
TGTGCCAGCAGCCGCCTCCTCGAGACCCAGTACTTC
>TRBJ2-1|many|TRBV7-2|TRBD2
CASSRTSGVGNEQFF
TGTGCCAGCAGCCGGACTAGCGGAGTGGGTAATGAGCAGTTCTTC
>TRBJ1-5|.|TRBV20-1|TRBD1
CSAREGANINQPQHF
TGCAGTGCTAGGGAGGGGGCAAACATCAATCAGCCCCAGCATTTT
>TRBJ2-7|.|TRBV9|.
CASSVGQGGTYEQYF
TGTGCCAGCAGCGTGGGGCAGGGGGGAACCTACGAGCAGTACTTC
>TRBJ2-7|.|TRBV6-6|.
CASSYSGGAGNEQYF
TGTGCCAGCAGTTACTCGGGGGGAGCGGGTAACGAGCAGTACTTC
>TRBJ1-1|many|TRBV7-2|.
CASSYPGAEAFF
TGTGCCAGCAGCTATCCCGGGGCTGAAGCTTTCTTT
>TRBJ1-4|.|TRBV28|.
CASSTQGEVKLFF
TGTGCCAGCAGTACCCAGGGCGAAGTAAAACTGTTTTTT
>TRBJ2-7|.|TRBV15|.
CATSRDAGIYYEQYF
TGTGCCACCAGCAGAGATGCCGGGATCTACTACGAGCAGTACTTC
>TRBJ2-3|.|TRBV10-2|TRBD2
CASRGLDETDTQYF
TGCGCCAGCAGAGGACTAGATGAGACAGATACGCAGTATTTT
>TRBJ2-1|few|TRBV7-9|.
CASSLDLENEQFF
TGTGCCAGCAGCTTAGATCTAGAGAATGAGCAGTTCTTC
>TRBJ2-3|.|TRBV10-3|TRBD1
CAISDSTGGDTQYF
TGTGCCATCAGTGATTCGACAGGGGGGGATACGCAGTATTTT
>TRBJ2-2|few|TRBV11-2|.
CASSFSDGELFF
TGTGCCAGCAGCTTTTCGGACGGGGAGCTGTTTTTT
>TRBJ2-1|many|TRBV7-2|.
CASSPDGYNEQFF
TGTGCCAGCAGCCCGGACGGATACAATGAGCAGTTCTTC
>TRBJ2-1|.|TRBV14|TRBD2
CASSQVLAGGPPFF
TGTGCCAGCAGCCAAGTACTAGCGGGAGGCCCTCCGTTCTTC